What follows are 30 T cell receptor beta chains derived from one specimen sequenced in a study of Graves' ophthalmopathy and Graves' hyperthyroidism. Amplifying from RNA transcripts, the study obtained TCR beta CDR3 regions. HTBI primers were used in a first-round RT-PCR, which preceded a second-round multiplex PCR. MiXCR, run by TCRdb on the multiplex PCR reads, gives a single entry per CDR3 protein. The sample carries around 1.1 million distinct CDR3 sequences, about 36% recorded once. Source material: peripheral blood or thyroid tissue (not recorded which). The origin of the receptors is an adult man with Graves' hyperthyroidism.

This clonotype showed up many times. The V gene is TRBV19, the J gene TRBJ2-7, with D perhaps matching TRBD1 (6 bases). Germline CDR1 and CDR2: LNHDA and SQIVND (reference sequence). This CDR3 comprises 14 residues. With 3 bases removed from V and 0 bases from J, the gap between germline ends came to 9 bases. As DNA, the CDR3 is TGTGCCAGTAGTATTCAGGGGATCTCCTACGAGCAGTACTTC. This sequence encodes CASSIQGISYEQYF.

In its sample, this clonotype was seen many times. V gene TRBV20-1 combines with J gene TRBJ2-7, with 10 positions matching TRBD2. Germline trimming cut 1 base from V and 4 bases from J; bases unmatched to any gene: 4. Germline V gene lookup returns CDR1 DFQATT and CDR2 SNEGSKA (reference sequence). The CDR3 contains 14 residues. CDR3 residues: CSARVSGRGYEQYF. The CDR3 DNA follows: TGCAGTGCTAGAGTAAGCGGGAGGGGTTACGAGCAGTACTTC.

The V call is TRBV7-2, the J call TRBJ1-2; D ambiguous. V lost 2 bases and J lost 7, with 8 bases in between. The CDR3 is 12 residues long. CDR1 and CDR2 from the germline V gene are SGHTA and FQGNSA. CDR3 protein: CASSLRRVGYTF. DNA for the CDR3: TGTGCCAGCAGCTTACGCCGGGTTGGCTACACCTTC.

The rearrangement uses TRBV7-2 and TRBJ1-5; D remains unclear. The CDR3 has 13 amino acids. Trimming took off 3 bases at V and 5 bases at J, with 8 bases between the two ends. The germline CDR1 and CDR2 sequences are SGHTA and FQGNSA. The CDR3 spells CASSFSSHQPQHF. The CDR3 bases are TGTGCCAGCAGCTTTTCGAGCCATCAGCCCCAGCATTTT.

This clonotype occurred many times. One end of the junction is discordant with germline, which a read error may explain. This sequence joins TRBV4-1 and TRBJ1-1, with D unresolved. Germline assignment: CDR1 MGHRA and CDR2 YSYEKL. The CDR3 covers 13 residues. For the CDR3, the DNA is TGTGCCAGCAGCCAAGAGGTGGACACTGAAGCTTTCTTT. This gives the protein CASSQEVDTEAFF.

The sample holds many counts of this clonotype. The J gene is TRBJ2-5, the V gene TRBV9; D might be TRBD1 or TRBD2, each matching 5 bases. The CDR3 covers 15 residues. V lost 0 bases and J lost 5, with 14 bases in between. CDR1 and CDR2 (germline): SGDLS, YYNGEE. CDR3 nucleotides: TGTGCCAGCAGCGTAGCCGCAGGGTGGGGGGAGACCCAGTACTTC. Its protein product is CASSVAAGWGETQYF.

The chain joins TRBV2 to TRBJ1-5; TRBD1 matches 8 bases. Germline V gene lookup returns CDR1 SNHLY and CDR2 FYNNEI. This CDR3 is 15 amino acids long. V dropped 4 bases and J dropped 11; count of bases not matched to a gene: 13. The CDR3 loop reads CASSVGQGTWETQHF. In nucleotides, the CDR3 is TGTGCCAGCAGTGTTGGACAGGGCACTTGGGAGACCCAGCATTTT.

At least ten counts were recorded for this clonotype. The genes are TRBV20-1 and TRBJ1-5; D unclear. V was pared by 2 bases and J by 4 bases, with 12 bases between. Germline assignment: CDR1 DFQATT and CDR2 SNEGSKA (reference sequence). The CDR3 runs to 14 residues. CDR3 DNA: TGCAGTGCTAGAATGGGGTTGGGGAATCAGCCCCAGCATTTT. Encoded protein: CSARMGLGNQPQHF.

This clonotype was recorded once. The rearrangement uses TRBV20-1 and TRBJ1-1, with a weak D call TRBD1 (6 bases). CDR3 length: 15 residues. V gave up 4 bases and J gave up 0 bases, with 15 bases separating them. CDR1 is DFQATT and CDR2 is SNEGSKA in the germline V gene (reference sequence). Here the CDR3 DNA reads TGCAGTGCTAAAGACAGGCCCGTTATGAACACTGAAGCTTTCTTT. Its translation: CSAKDRPVMNTEAFF.

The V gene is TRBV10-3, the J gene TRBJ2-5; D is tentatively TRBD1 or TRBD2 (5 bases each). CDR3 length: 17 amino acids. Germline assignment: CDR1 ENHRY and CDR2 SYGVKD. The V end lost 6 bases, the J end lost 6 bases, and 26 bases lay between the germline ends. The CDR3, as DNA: TGTGCCATCAGGAAACCGATGAGGGACGAACCCAAGCAGACCCAGTACTTC. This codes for CAIRKPMRDEPKQTQYF.

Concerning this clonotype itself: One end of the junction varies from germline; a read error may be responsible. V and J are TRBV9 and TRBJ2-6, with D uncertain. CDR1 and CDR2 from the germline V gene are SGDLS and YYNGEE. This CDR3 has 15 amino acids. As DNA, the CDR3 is TGTGCCAGCAGCGTAGTCGACCCTGGGTCCAACGTCCTGACTTTC. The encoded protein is CASSVVDPGSNVLTF.

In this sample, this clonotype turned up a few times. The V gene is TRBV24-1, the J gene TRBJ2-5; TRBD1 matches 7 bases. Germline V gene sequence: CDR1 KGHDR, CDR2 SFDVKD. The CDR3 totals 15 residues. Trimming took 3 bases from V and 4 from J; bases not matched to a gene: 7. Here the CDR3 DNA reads TGTGCCACCAGTGATCCCAACAGGGGAGTAGAGACCCAGTACTTC. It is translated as CATSDPNRGVETQYF.

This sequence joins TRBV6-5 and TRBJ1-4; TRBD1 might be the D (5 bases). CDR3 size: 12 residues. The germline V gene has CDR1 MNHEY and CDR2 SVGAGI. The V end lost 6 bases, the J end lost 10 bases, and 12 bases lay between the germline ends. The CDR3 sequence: CASSRGGLKLFF. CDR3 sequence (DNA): TGTGCCAGCAGCCGGGGCGGTCTAAAACTGTTTTTT.

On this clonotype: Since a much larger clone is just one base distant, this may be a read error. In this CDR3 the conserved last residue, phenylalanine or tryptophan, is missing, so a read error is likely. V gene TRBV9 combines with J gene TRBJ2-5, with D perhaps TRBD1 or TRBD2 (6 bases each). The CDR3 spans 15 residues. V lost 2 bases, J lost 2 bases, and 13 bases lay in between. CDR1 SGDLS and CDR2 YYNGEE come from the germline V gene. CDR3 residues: CASSVEGGGQETQYL. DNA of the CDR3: TGTGCCAGCAGCGTGGAGGGGGGAGGACAAGAGACCCAGTACCTC.

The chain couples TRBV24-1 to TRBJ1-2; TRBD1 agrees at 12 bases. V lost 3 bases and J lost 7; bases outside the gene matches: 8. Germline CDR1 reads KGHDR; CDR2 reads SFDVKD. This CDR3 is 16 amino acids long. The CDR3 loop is CATSDRSGQGASGYTF. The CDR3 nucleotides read TGTGCCACCAGTGATCGCTCGGGACAGGGGGCGAGTGGCTACACCTTC.

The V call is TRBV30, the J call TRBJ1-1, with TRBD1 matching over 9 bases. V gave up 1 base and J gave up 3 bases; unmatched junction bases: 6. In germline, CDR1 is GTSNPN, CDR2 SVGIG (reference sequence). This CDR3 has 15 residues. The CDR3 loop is CAWSGQGGMDTEAFF. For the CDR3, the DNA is TGTGCCTGGAGTGGACAGGGGGGTATGGACACTGAAGCTTTCTTT.

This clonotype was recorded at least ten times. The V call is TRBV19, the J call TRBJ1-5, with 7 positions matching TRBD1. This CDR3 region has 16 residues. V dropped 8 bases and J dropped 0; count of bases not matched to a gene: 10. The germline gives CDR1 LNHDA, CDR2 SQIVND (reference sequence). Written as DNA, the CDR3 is TGTGCCAGTTCACAGGGGCGGAGATATAGCAATCAGCCCCAGCATTTT. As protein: CASSQGRRYSNQPQHF.

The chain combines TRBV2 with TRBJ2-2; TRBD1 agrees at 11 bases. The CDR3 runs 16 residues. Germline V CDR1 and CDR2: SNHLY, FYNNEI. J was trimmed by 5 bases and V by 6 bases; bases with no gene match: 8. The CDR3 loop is CASSRDRGARTGELFF. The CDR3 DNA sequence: TGTGCCAGCAGCCGGGACAGGGGGGCTCGAACCGGGGAGCTGTTTTTT.

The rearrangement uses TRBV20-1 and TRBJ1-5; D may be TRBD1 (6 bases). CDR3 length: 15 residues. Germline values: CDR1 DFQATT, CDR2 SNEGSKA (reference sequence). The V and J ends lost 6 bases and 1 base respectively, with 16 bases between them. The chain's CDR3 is CSARNQGSSNQPQHF. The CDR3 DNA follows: TGCAGTGCGAGAAACCAGGGGTCGAGCAATCAGCCCCAGCATTTT.

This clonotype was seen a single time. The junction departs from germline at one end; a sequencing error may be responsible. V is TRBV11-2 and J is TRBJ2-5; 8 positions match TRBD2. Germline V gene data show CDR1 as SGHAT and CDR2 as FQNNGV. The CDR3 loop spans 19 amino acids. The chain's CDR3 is CASGFPVGAGGLWEETQYF. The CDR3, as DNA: TGTGCCAGCGGCTTCCCCGTAGGTGCGGGGGGCCTGTGGGAAGAGACCCAGTACTTC.

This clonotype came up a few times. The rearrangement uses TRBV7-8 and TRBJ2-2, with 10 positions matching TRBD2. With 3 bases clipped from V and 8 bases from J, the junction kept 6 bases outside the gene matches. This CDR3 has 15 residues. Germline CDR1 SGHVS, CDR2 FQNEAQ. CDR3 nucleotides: TGTGCCAGCAGCTTCAAACTAGCGGGGTTGGGGGAGCTGTTTTTT. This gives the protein CASSFKLAGLGELFF.

CDR3 sequence reads: CSVGTGGDYSGANVLTF. CDR3 DNA: TGCAGCGTTGGGACAGGGGGCGACTACTCTGGGGCCAACGTCCTGACTTTC. V and J are TRBV29-1 and TRBJ2-6; 11 bases match TRBD1. The germline V gene encodes CDR1 SQVTM and CDR2 ANQGSEA. The J segment lost 0 bases and the V segment lost 4 bases, leaving 5 bases of the junction unmatched. The CDR3 consists of 17 residues. The whole variable domain, remainder taken from reference TRBV29-1 and TRBJ2-6, is SAVISQKPSRDICQRGTSLTIQCQVDSQVTMMFWYRQQPGQSLTLIATANQGSEATYESGFVIDKFPISRPNLTFSTLTVSNMSPEDSSIYLCSVGTGGDYSGANVLTFGAGSRLTVL.

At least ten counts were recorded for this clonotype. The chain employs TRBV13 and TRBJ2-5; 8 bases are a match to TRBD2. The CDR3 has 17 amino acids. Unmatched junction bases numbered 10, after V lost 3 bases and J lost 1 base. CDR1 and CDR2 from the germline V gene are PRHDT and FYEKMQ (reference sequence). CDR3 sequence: CASSFRWLAGRQETQYF. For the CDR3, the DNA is TGTGCCAGCAGCTTTAGGTGGCTAGCGGGTCGCCAAGAGACCCAGTACTTC.

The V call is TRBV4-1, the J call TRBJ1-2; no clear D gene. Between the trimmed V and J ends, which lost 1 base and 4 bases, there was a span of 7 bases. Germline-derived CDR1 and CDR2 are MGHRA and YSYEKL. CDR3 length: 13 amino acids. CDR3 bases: TGCGCCAGCAGCCAAGGTGCTCCCTATGGCTACACCTTC. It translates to CASSQGAPYGYTF.

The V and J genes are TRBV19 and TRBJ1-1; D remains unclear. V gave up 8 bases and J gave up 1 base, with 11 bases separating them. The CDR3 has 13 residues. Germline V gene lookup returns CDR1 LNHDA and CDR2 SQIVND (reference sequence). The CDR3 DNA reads TGTGCCAGTGGTCGGGGTAGGAACACTGAAGCTTTCTTT. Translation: CASGRGRNTEAFF. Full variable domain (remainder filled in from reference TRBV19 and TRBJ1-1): DGGITQSPKYLFRKEGQNVTLSCEQNLNHDAMYWYRQDPGQGLRLIYYSQIVNDFQKGDIAEGYSVSREKKESFPLTVTSAQKNPTAFYLCASGRGRNTEAFFGQGTRLTVV.

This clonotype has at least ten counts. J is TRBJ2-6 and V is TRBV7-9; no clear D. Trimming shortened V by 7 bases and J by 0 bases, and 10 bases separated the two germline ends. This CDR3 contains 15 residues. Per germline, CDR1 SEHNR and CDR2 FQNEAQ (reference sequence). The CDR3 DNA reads TGTGCCAGCACCTTGGGCAGCTCTGGGGCCAACGTCCTGACTTTC. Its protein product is CASTLGSSGANVLTF.

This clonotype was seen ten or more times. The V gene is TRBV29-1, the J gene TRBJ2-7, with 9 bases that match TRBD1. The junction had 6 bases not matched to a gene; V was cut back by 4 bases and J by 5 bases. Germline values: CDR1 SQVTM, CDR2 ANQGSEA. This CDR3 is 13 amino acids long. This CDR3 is CSVVGTGSHEQYF. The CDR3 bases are TGCAGCGTTGTCGGGACAGGGTCCCACGAGCAGTACTTC.

The CDR3 sequence: CSVAQGGSNTEAFF. The CDR3 DNA follows: TGCAGCGTTGCACAGGGGGGCTCGAACACTGAAGCTTTCTTT. The chain employs TRBV29-1 and TRBJ1-1; 8 bases fit TRBD1. The germline V gene encodes CDR1 SQVTM and CDR2 ANQGSEA. Trimming removed 4 bases from V and 1 base from J; junction bases left unmatched: 5. The length of the CDR3 is 14 residues.

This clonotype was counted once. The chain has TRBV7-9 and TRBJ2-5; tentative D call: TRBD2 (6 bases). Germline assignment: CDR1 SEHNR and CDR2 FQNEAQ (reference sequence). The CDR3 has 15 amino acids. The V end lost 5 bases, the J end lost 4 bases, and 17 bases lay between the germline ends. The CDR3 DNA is TGTGCCAGCAGCCAAGGGCCGGGAGAAGGAGAGACCCAGTACTTC. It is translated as CASSQGPGEGETQYF.

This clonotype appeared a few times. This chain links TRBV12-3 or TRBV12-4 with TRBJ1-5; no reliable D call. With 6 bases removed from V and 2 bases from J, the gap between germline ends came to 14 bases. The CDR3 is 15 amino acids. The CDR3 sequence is CASREGPSRNQPQHF. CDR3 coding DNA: TGTGCCAGCAGAGAAGGACCCTCCCGCAATCAGCCCCAGCATTTT.